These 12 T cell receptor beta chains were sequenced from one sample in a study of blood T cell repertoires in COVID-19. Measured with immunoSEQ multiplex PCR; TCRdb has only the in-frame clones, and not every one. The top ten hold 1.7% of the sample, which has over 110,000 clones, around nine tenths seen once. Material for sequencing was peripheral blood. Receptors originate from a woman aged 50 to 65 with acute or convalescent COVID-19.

The CDR3 region is CAITEGLSGNTIYF. In DNA form, the CDR3 reads TGTGCCATCACAGAGGGTCTCTCTGGAAACACCATATATTTT. The chain carries TRBV10-3 and TRBJ1-3, with D unclear. Trimming removed 7 bases from V and 0 bases from J, with 10 bases in between. Germline V CDR1 and CDR2: ENHRY, SYGVKD. This CDR3 has 14 amino acids.

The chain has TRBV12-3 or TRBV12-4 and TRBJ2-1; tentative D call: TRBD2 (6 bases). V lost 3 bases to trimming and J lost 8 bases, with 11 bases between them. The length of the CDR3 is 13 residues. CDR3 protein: CASSFVWGDEQFF. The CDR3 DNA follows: TGTGCCAGCAGTTTTGTATGGGGGGATGAGCAGTTCTTC.

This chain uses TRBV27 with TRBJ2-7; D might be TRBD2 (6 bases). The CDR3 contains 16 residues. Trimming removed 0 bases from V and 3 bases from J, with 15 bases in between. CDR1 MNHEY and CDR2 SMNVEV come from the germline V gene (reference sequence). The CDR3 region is CASSLSGGIRNYEQYF. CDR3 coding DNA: TGTGCCAGCAGTTTATCCGGGGGTATCCGGAACTACGAGCAGTACTTC.

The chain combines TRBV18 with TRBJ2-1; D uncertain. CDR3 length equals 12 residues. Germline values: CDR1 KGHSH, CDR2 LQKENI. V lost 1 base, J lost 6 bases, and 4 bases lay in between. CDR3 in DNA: TGTGCCAGCTCACCACTCGGCAATGAGCAGTTCTTC. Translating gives CASSPLGNEQFF.

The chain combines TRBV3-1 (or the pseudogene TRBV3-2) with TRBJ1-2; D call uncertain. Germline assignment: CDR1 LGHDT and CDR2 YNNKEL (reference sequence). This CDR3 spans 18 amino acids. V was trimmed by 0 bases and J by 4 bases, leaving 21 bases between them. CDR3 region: CASSQDSGVGRGFYGYTF. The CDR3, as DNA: TGTGCCAGCAGCCAAGATAGCGGCGTCGGTCGAGGTTTCTATGGCTACACCTTC.

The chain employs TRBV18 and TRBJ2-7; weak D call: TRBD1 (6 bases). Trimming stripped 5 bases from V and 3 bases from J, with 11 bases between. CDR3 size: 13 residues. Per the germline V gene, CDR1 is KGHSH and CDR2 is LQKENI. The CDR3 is CASSVSDSYEQYF. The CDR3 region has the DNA TGTGCCAGCTCAGTCTCGGACAGCTACGAGCAGTACTTC.

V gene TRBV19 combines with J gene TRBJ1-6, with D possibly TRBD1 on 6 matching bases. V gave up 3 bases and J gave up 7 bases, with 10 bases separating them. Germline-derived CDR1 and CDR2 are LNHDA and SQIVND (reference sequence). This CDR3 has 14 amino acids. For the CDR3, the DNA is TGTGCCAGTAGTATGGGACATCTCAATTCACCCCTCCACTTT. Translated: CASSMGHLNSPLHF.

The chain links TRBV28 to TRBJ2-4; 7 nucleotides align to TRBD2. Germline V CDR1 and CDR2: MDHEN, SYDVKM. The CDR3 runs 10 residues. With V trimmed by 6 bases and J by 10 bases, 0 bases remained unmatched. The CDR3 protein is CASSGRIQYF. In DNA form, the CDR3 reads TGTGCCAGCAGCGGGAGGATTCAGTACTTC.

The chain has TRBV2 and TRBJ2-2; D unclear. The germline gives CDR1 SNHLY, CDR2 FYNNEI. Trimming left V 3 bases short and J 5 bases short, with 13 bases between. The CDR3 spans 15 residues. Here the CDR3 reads CASSDETPGTGELFF. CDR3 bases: TGTGCCAGCAGTGATGAAACCCCCGGGACCGGGGAGCTGTTTTTT.

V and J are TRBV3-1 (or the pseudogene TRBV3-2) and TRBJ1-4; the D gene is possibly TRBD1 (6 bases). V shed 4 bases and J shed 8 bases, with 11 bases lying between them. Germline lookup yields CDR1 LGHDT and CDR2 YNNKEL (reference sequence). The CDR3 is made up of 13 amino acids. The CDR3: CASSLRGGEKLFF. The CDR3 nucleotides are TGTGCCAGCAGCCTCAGGGGTGGAGAAAAACTGTTTTTT.

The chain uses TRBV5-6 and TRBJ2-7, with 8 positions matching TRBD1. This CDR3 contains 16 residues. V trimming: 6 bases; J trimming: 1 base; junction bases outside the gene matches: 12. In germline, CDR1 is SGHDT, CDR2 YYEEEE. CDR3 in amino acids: CASTPTPGQASYEQYF. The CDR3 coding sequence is TGTGCCAGCACCCCAACCCCGGGACAGGCTTCCTACGAGCAGTACTTC.

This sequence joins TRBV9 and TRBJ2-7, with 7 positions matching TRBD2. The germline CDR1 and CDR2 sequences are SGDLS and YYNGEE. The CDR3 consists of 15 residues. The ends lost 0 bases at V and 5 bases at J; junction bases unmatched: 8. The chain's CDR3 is CASSVAGGGFDEQYF. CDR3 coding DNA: TGTGCCAGCAGCGTAGCGGGAGGTGGGTTCGACGAGCAGTACTTC.